The 31 T cell receptor beta chains given below trace back to one sample, sequenced in a study of blood T cells in healthy people across ages. With a J-beta primer mix and a sample-barcoded 5' primer, a second PCR ran about 7 to 12 cycles. TCRdb reprocessed the 5' RACE reads with MiXCR, giving one entry per CDR3 protein. This sample carries about 720,000 distinct CDR3 sequences, 25% of them seen once, and the ten largest clones take under 4%. This same sample was also part of a study on T cells of mothers and their children.

Sample: blood. These receptors were obtained from a boy between 10 and 17 years old in good health.

In its sample, this clonotype was seen a few times. V is TRBV6-1 and J is TRBJ2-7, with 7 bases matching TRBD1. Germline CDR1 MNHNS, CDR2 SASEGT. There are 15 residues in the CDR3. V was clipped by 6 bases and J by 2 bases; unmatched bases: 10. CDR3 sequence (DNA): TGTGCCAGCAGGATCAACCGGGACAGTACCTACGAGCAGTACTTC. Protein sequence: CASRINRDSTYEQYF.

The chain is built from TRBV12-3 or TRBV12-4 and TRBJ1-5, with a tentative D call TRBD1 (5 bases). The ends were cut back, 6 bases at V and 2 bases at J, with 8 bases in the middle. This CDR3 has 13 residues. CDR3 loop: CASSRDGNQPQHF. The CDR3 bases are TGTGCCAGCAGCAGGGACGGCAATCAGCCCCAGCATTTT.

This clonotype turned up a few times. The V gene is TRBV6-5, the J gene TRBJ1-3, with D tentatively TRBD1 (5 bases). This CDR3 spans 13 amino acids. CDR1 MNHEY and CDR2 SVGAGI come from the germline V gene. V lost 6 bases to trimming and J lost 4 bases, with 10 bases between them. CDR3 loop: CASSEGSGNTIYF. In nucleotides, the CDR3 is TGTGCCAGCAGCGAGGGGTCCGGAAACACCATATATTTT.

In regard to this clonotype: Germline is not matched at one junction end, which may reflect a read error. This rearrangement joins TRBV6-2 or TRBV6-3 to TRBJ2-1; the D is unclear. Per the germline V gene, CDR1 is MNHEY and CDR2 is SVGEGT. The CDR3 length is 11 residues. The CDR3 here is CASSFDTGVVF. The DNA of the CDR3 is TGTGCCAGCAGTTTTGATACTGGCGTAGTGTTC.

The gene calls are TRBV19 and TRBJ2-1; D not certain. Germline V CDR1 and CDR2: LNHDA, SQIVND (reference sequence). The CDR3 contains 14 residues. The V end lost 9 bases, the J end lost 3 bases, and 15 bases lay between the germline ends. CDR3 residues: CARENRDLYNEQFF. DNA of the CDR3: TGTGCCAGAGAAAACAGAGACCTCTACAATGAGCAGTTCTTC.

This clonotype was seen only a few times. V usage is TRBV14 and J usage is TRBJ1-1; no firm D call. The CDR3 runs 15 residues. CDR1 and CDR2 from the germline V gene are SGHDN and FVKESK. Trimming took off 6 bases at V and 0 bases at J, with 14 bases between the two ends. The CDR3 here is CASRSYQVLNTEAFF. In DNA, the CDR3 is TGTGCCAGCAGGTCCTACCAGGTGCTGAACACTGAAGCTTTCTTT. Filled out from reference TRBV14 and TRBJ1-1, the complete variable domain reads EAGVTQFPSHSVIEKGQTVTLRCDPISGHDNLYWYRRVMGKEIKFLLHFVKESKQDESGMPNNRFLAERTGGTYSTLKVQPAELEDSGVYFCASRSYQVLNTEAFFGQGTRLTVV.

This clonotype has only a few counts. The chain has TRBV7-8 and TRBJ2-5; 13 positions match TRBD2. V shed 2 bases and J 7 bases; nucleotides not matched to a gene: 16. This CDR3 contains 19 residues. CDR1 and CDR2 (germline): SGHVS, FQNEAQ. DNA of the CDR3: TGTGCCAGCAGCTTATTGGTGGCAACTAGCGGGGGGGTTCAGTGGACCCAGTACTTC. The encoded protein is CASSLLVATSGGVQWTQYF.

The genes are TRBV7-2 and TRBJ2-5; 16 bases are shared with TRBD2. V was pared by 1 base and J by 5 bases, with 7 bases of the junction left unmatched. The CDR3 loop spans 18 amino acids. CDR1 is SGHTA and CDR2 is FQGNSA in the germline V gene. CDR3 loop: CASSLGGTSGRAWETQYF. The CDR3 DNA is TGTGCCAGCAGCTTAGGCGGGACTAGCGGGAGGGCTTGGGAGACCCAGTACTTC.

The rearrangement joins TRBV5-1 to TRBJ2-5; the match to TRBD2 covers 8 bases. The J call may be faulty, since TRBJ2-1 better matches the DNA end. Per the germline V gene, CDR1 is SGHRS and CDR2 is YFSETQ. The CDR3 length is 15 residues. The CDR3 loop is CASSPEGRGANEQFF. CDR3 bases: TGCGCCAGCAGCCCGGAGGGGCGGGGGGCCAATGAGCAGTTCTTC.

This clonotype was counted between two and nine times. V usage is TRBV5-5 and J usage is TRBJ1-1; a weak D match, TRBD1 (6 bases). Trimming took off 7 bases at V and 1 base at J, with 14 bases between the two ends. The CDR3 totals 14 residues. In germline, CDR1 is SGHKS, CDR2 YYEKEE (reference sequence). The CDR3 DNA reads as TGTGCCAGCCAAGGGGGGGGTCGGAACACTGAAGCTTTCTTT. Protein product: CASQGGGRNTEAFF.

In its sample, this clonotype was seen a few times. The chain uses TRBV6-5 and TRBJ2-1; possible D gene TRBD2, 5 bases. The CDR3 has 13 amino acids. The ends were cut back, 6 bases at V and 6 bases at J, with 12 bases in the middle. Looked up from germline, CDR1 is MNHEY and CDR2 is SVGAGI. The CDR3 here is CASRRIGGNEQFF. The CDR3 region has the DNA TGTGCCAGCAGGAGAATCGGAGGCAATGAGCAGTTCTTC.

This clonotype was counted between two and nine times. The V and J genes are TRBV10-3 and TRBJ1-4; no clear D gene. The CDR3 has 14 amino acids. The V gene's germline CDR1 is ENHRY and CDR2 SYGVKD. The germline V and J ends were trimmed by 3 bases and 0 bases, with 5 bases remaining between them. DNA of the CDR3: TGTGCCATCAGTGACCAGGCAACTAATGAAAAACTGTTTTTT. Amino acid sequence: CAISDQATNEKLFF.

This clonotype occurred a few times. The chain uses TRBV12-3 or TRBV12-4 and TRBJ2-5; D unresolved. This CDR3 is built from 15 residues. V lost 7 bases, J lost 0 bases, and 15 bases lay in between. The CDR3 nucleotides are TGTGCCAGCACCCTGGCTATCGGGTACCAAGAGACCCAGTACTTC. Protein: CASTLAIGYQETQYF.

This clonotype was seen only a few times. The chain is built from TRBV28 and TRBJ2-3; weak D call: TRBD2 (6 bases). Germline loops: CDR1 MDHEN, CDR2 SYDVKM. The CDR3 extends over 15 amino acids. Trimming left V 6 bases short and J 9 bases short, with 22 bases between. The CDR3 loop reads CASSSAGSRVLTQYF. In DNA, the CDR3 is TGTGCCAGCAGCTCCGCCGGGAGCAGGGTGCTCACGCAGTATTTT.

This clonotype was seen more than once but under ten times. This chain connects TRBV4-3 to TRBJ2-1, with D maybe TRBD2 (5 bases). V lost 2 bases, J lost 7 bases, and 15 bases lay in between. The CDR3 spans 15 residues. Germline loops: CDR1 LGHNA, CDR2 YSLEER. Here the CDR3 reads CASSQSVEASNEQFF. CDR3 sequence (DNA): TGCGCCAGCAGCCAATCCGTGGAGGCTTCAAATGAGCAGTTCTTC.

This chain uses TRBV4-1 with TRBJ2-5; 9 bases match TRBD1. Germline values: CDR1 MGHRA, CDR2 YSYEKL. Trimming at V came to 0 bases and at J to 5 bases, leaving 7 bases not matched to a gene. The CDR3 is 16 residues long. The CDR3 here is CASSQEGTGLYETQYF. CDR3 coding DNA: TGCGCCAGCAGCCAAGAAGGGACAGGGTTGTACGAGACCCAGTACTTC.

The V call is TRBV20-1, the J call TRBJ2-7; 7 bases match TRBD1. V lost 5 bases, J lost 0 bases, and 4 bases stayed unmatched. Germline CDR1 and CDR2: DFQATT and SNEGSKA (reference sequence). This CDR3 region has 13 residues. CDR3 bases: TGCAGTGCTGCGCGGACAGGCTCCTACGAGCAGTACTTC. Protein sequence: CSAARTGSYEQYF.

There are a few counts of this clonotype. The V and J genes are TRBV10-3 and TRBJ2-4, with 7 bases fitting TRBD1. The V segment lost 6 bases and the J segment 2 bases; nucleotides outside the gene matches: 4. The CDR3 runs 14 residues. Germline V CDR1 and CDR2: ENHRY, SYGVKD. CDR3 in DNA: TGTGCCATCAGGGAGACAGGGACCAAAAACATTCAGTACTTC. Translated: CAIRETGTKNIQYF.

This clonotype has only a few counts. The chain joins TRBV6-1 to TRBJ1-5, with D perhaps TRBD1 (5 bases). Trimming removed 6 bases from V and 1 base from J, with 13 bases in between. The CDR3 is 15 amino acids. Germline CDR1 and CDR2: MNHNS and SASEGT. DNA for the CDR3: TGTGCCAGCAGCCAAGCCCGGGGCAGCAATCAGCCCCAGCATTTT. Amino acids: CASSQARGSNQPQHF.

This clonotype came up a few times. The chain combines TRBV20-1 with TRBJ2-5; possibly TRBD1 or TRBD2 for D (5 bases each). Germline-derived CDR1 and CDR2 are DFQATT and SNEGSKA (reference sequence). With 6 bases removed from V and 5 bases from J, the gap between germline ends came to 25 bases. The CDR3 is 16 amino acids. CDR3 nucleotide sequence: TGCAGTGCCCCCGGATGGCAGGGACCCCTGGGGGAGACCCAGTACTTC. This encodes CSAPGWQGPLGETQYF.

This clonotype occurred a few times. The chain has TRBV9 and TRBJ2-3, with D uncertain. CDR3 length: 14 residues. V was shortened by 0 bases and J by 5 bases, with 10 bases between the two germline ends. Per the germline V gene, CDR1 is SGDLS and CDR2 is YYNGEE. CDR3 loop: CASSVEQPEDTQYF. CDR3 bases: TGTGCCAGCAGCGTAGAACAACCGGAAGATACGCAGTATTTT.

This clonotype came up a few times. V is TRBV20-1 and J is TRBJ2-5; D may match TRBD1 or TRBD2 (5 bases each). In germline, CDR1 is DFQATT, CDR2 SNEGSKA (reference sequence). V lost 0 bases to trimming and J lost 0 bases, with 11 bases between them. This CDR3 comprises 15 residues. CDR3 residues: CSARDLWGYQETQYF. CDR3 nucleotide sequence: TGCAGTGCTAGAGATCTTTGGGGGTACCAAGAGACCCAGTACTTC.

The V gene is TRBV15, the J gene TRBJ2-5; TRBD2 matches at 7 bases. This CDR3 region has 15 residues. CDR1 LNHNV and CDR2 YYDKDF come from the germline V gene (reference sequence). Trimming took 0 bases from V and 5 from J; bases not matched to a gene: 6. CDR3 protein: CATSRDFGGGETQYF. The CDR3 DNA sequence: TGTGCCACCAGCAGAGATTTCGGGGGAGGGGAGACCCAGTACTTC.

This clonotype was detected only a few times. V is TRBV19 and J is TRBJ1-2; D is uncertain. The CDR3 has 14 residues. The germline V gene has CDR1 LNHDA and CDR2 SQIVND (reference sequence). V lost 3 bases and J 4 bases, leaving 12 bases between the germline ends. The CDR3 spells CASSIYSVSYGYTF. Here the CDR3 DNA reads TGTGCCAGTAGTATTTATTCCGTGAGCTATGGCTACACCTTC.

This clonotype occurred a few times. V is TRBV29-1 and J is TRBJ2-7, with D tentatively TRBD1 or TRBD2 (5 bases each). Per the germline V gene, CDR1 is SQVTM and CDR2 is ANQGSEA. The CDR3 has 13 amino acids. Trimming pared 7 bases from V and 6 bases from J, leaving 19 bases between. CDR3 in amino acids: CSATGTLLVEQYF. As DNA, the CDR3 is TGCAGCGCGACCGGGACCCTTCTAGTCGAGCAGTACTTC.

The CDR3 reads CSASHSGSPYNEQFF. The CDR3 DNA reads TGCAGTGCTTCCCATAGCGGGAGCCCCTACAATGAGCAGTTCTTC. The V gene is TRBV20-1, the J gene TRBJ2-1; 9 bases match TRBD2. The CDR3 spans 15 residues. The junction had 7 bases not matched to a gene; V was cut back by 5 bases and J by 2 bases. CDR1 is DFQATT, CDR2 SNEGSKA, per germline (reference sequence).

In this sample, this clonotype turned up a few times. The V and J genes are TRBV19 and TRBJ2-1; D ambiguous. The germline V gene has CDR1 LNHDA and CDR2 SQIVND (reference sequence). With 1 base removed from V and 3 bases from J, the gap between germline ends came to 7 bases. This CDR3 comprises 14 residues. In DNA, the CDR3 is TGTGCCAGTAGTATAGGTGGAAGCTACAATGAGCAGTTCTTC. Amino acids: CASSIGGSYNEQFF.

The chain combines TRBV6-5 with TRBJ2-2; 8 bases are shared with TRBD1. The J segment lost 5 bases and the V segment lost 4 bases, leaving 3 bases of the junction unmatched. The germline V gene encodes CDR1 MNHEY and CDR2 SVGAGI. This CDR3 comprises 14 residues. Here the CDR3 reads CASSFTGGTGELFF. The CDR3 nucleotides read TGTGCCAGCAGTTTCACAGGGGGAACCGGGGAGCTGTTTTTT.

This clonotype has more than one count but fewer than ten. This chain joins TRBV25-1 and TRBJ2-5; D gene ambiguous. V was cut by 1 base and J by 9 bases, with 6 bases left in between. The germline V gene has CDR1 MGHDK and CDR2 SYGVNS. The CDR3 totals 11 residues. CDR3 sequence reads: CASSESVSQYF. CDR3 nucleotides: TGTGCCAGCAGTGAATCCGTATCCCAGTACTTC.

This chain's CDR3 is CASSQQQGTNNEQFF. The CDR3 DNA sequence: TGCGCCAGCAGCCAGCAACAGGGAACAAACAATGAGCAGTTCTTC. The V and J genes are TRBV4-3 and TRBJ2-1; possibly TRBD1 for D (6 bases). V dropped 3 bases and J dropped 5 bases, with 14 bases sitting between them. The CDR3 totals 15 residues. Germline CDR1 LGHNA, CDR2 YSLEER.

The rearrangement uses TRBV4-3 and TRBJ2-7; TRBD1 matches 9 bases. The CDR3 totals 15 residues. V trimming: 1 base; J trimming: 2 bases; junction bases outside the gene matches: 3. Germline-derived CDR1 and CDR2 are LGHNA and YSLEER. The DNA for the CDR3 is TGCGCCAGCAGCCAAGGTACAGGGGGCGCCTACGAGCAGTACTTC. It yields the protein CASSQGTGGAYEQYF.